This T cell receptor beta chain comes out of a study of control samples from healthy donors and cancer patients. Assay used: immunoSEQ multiplex PCR; TCRdb lists only in-frame clones, some missing. The table shows approximately 97,000 clones, with more than 90% occurring only once. The CDR3 consists of 12 residues. Deletions cut 5 bases from V and 2 bases from J, with 6 bases between. Germline V gene data show CDR1 as KGHSH and CDR2 as LQKENI. This chain links TRBV18 with TRBJ1-2; no firm D call. The source is a human donor in good health. The donor label of this sample is uncertain. The sequenced sample was blood. CDR3 coding DNA: TGTGCCAGCTCAGATCAGAACTATGGCTACACCTTC. Protein sequence: CASSDQNYGYTF.